A single sample gave rise to the 13 T cell receptor beta chains below, sequenced in a study of T cell repertoires in cytomegalovirus infection. TCRdb passed the reads through MiXCR, listing each CDR3 protein once. The sample yields 170,000 or so distinct CDR3 sequences, approximately 18% seen once. Material: CD8+ T cells from PBMCs. The receptors derive from a human donor in good health (CMV status not recorded). Some clones in this sample may be carry-over from other donors' samples.

In this sample, this clonotype turned up a few times. V gene TRBV2 combines with J gene TRBJ1-2, with 10 nucleotides matching TRBD1. In germline, CDR1 is SNHLY, CDR2 FYNNEI. V was clipped by 7 bases and J by 4 bases; unmatched bases: 6. The CDR3 contains 14 residues. The DNA of the CDR3 is TGTGCCAGCACCGGACAGGGGGGACTCTATGGCTACACCTTC. Protein: CASTGQGGLYGYTF.

This clonotype was observed a handful of times. The rearrangement uses TRBV12-3 or TRBV12-4 and TRBJ2-5, with 9 bases lining up with TRBD2. The V gene end was trimmed by 6 bases and the J gene end by 3 bases; junction bases not matched to a gene: 5. CDR3 length equals 14 residues. The CDR3 nucleotides are TGTGCCAGCAGCCCGGGACTAGCAAAAGAGACCCAGTACTTC. Translating gives CASSPGLAKETQYF.

The gene calls are TRBV20-1 and TRBJ1-2, with 9 bases identical to TRBD1. This CDR3 is built from 17 residues. V shed 3 bases, J shed 3 bases, and the junction held 14 bases outside the gene matches. Germline V lookup: CDR1 DFQATT, CDR2 SNEGSKA (reference sequence). The chain's CDR3 is CSARWVEGQGRDYGYTF. The CDR3, as DNA: TGCAGTGCTAGGTGGGTCGAGGGACAGGGAAGAGACTATGGCTACACCTTC.

This clonotype was counted only a few times. The V call is TRBV7-2, the J call TRBJ2-2; D gene unclear. This CDR3 is built from 13 residues. Per germline, CDR1 SGHTA and CDR2 FQGNSA. The V gene lost 4 bases and the J gene lost 2 bases, with 5 bases spanning the gap. CDR3 in amino acids: CASSSINTGELFF. The CDR3 nucleotides are TGTGCCAGCAGCTCGATAAACACCGGGGAGCTGTTTTTT.

This clonotype occurred a few times. The chain links TRBV7-9 to TRBJ2-7; D may correspond to TRBD1 or TRBD2 (5 bases each). V was cut by 8 bases and J by 3 bases, with 20 bases left in between. Germline values: CDR1 SEHNR, CDR2 FQNEAQ (reference sequence). The CDR3 sequence is 15 residues long. CDR3 in DNA: TGTGCCAGCGGAGGACGCAGGGATGGTGGCTACGAGCAGTACTTC. Protein product: CASGGRRDGGYEQYF.

There are a few counts of this clonotype. The chain employs TRBV7-8 and TRBJ2-1; 8 bases line up with TRBD1. The CDR3 length is 16 residues. J lost 1 base, V lost 0 bases, and 2 bases had no gene match. Germline lookup yields CDR1 SGHVS and CDR2 FQNEAQ. The CDR3 region is CASSLARQGSYNEQFF. CDR3 in DNA: TGTGCCAGCAGCTTAGCGAGACAGGGGTCCTACAATGAGCAGTTCTTC.

V is TRBV20-1 and J is TRBJ2-5, with 10 positions matching TRBD1. From germline, CDR1 is DFQATT and CDR2 SNEGSKA (reference sequence). The CDR3 runs 15 residues. Germline trimming cut 3 bases from V and 3 bases from J; bases unmatched to any gene: 7. The CDR3 loop reads CSARSFGTGEETQYF. The CDR3 DNA follows: TGCAGTGCTAGGAGTTTCGGGACAGGGGAAGAGACCCAGTACTTC.

V is TRBV4-1 and J is TRBJ2-3; D might be TRBD2 (6 bases). CDR1 and CDR2 from the germline V gene are MGHRA and YSYEKL. There are 19 residues in the CDR3. V lost 2 bases to trimming and J lost 0 bases, with 21 bases between them. CDR3 region: CASSQTTGRGLSSTDTQYF. The CDR3 DNA reads TGCGCCAGCAGCCAAACGACGGGGCGGGGCCTCTCTAGCACAGATACGCAGTATTTT.

This clonotype was recorded a few times. The CDR3 sequence: CASSQTGTGRDEQYF. In DNA, the CDR3 is TGTGCCAGCAGTCAAACCGGGACAGGGCGAGACGAGCAGTACTTC. The rearrangement uses TRBV12-3 or TRBV12-4 and TRBJ2-7; 9 bases align to TRBD1. Trimming at V came to 5 bases and at J to 5 bases, leaving 10 bases not matched to a gene. The CDR3 is 15 amino acids.

This clonotype has only a few counts. The gene calls are TRBV6-6 and TRBJ2-7; either TRBD1 or TRBD2 may supply D (6 bases each). Germline V gives CDR1 MNHNY, CDR2 SVGAGI (reference sequence). V was clipped by 6 bases and J by 3 bases, with 15 bases between them. The CDR3 spans 14 residues. The CDR3 reads CASSWGALGYEQYF. CDR3 coding DNA: TGTGCCAGCAGCTGGGGGGCGTTGGGCTACGAGCAGTACTTC.

The sample holds many counts of this clonotype. This chain uses TRBV12-3 or TRBV12-4 with TRBJ1-3; D not certain. V was trimmed by 6 bases and J by 3 bases, leaving 15 bases between them. This CDR3 is built from 15 residues. The CDR3 is CASSDSLGGGNTIYF. The CDR3 coding sequence is TGTGCCAGCAGCGATTCGTTGGGAGGTGGAAACACCATATATTTT.

This clonotype was recorded only once. This chain links TRBV6-2 or TRBV6-3 with TRBJ1-5; unclear D gene. Per the germline V gene, CDR1 is MNHEY and CDR2 is SVGEGT. This CDR3 comprises 12 residues. V lost 8 bases to trimming and J lost 2 bases, with 7 bases between them. The CDR3 region is CASVGGNQPQHF. Here the CDR3 DNA reads TGTGCCAGCGTCGGAGGCAATCAGCCCCAGCATTTT.

This clonotype was counted between two and nine times. The chain employs TRBV7-2 and TRBJ2-5; perhaps TRBD2 as D (6 bases). V lost 2 bases and J 4 bases, leaving 8 bases between the germline ends. The CDR3 covers 13 residues. The germline gives CDR1 SGHTA, CDR2 FQGNSA. The CDR3 DNA reads TGTGCCAGCAGCTTAAGGGGACTAGAGACCCAGTACTTC. Its protein is CASSLRGLETQYF.